The 11 T cell receptor beta chains listed next were all sequenced from one sample in a study of blood T cell repertoires in COVID-19. Clones were read by immunoSEQ multiplex PCR, and TCRdb kept only the in-frame ones, dropping some. The profile shows roughly 260,000 clones, approximately 90% of them singletons. Source material: peripheral blood. Source of these receptors: a man aged 55 to 70 who had recovered from COVID-19.

The chain links TRBV9 to TRBJ2-7; possible D gene TRBD1, 5 bases. From germline, CDR1 is SGDLS and CDR2 YYNGEE. The CDR3 contains 15 residues. V gave up 4 bases and J gave up 3 bases, with 17 bases separating them. This CDR3 reads CASSYGAGKGYEQYF. In DNA, the CDR3 is TGTGCCAGCAGCTATGGGGCAGGGAAGGGCTACGAGCAGTACTTC.

The chain has TRBV19 and TRBJ2-1; 8 bases line up with TRBD1. There are 15 residues in the CDR3. V trimming: 6 bases; J trimming: 8 bases; junction bases outside the gene matches: 12. CDR1 is LNHDA, CDR2 SQIVND, per germline (reference sequence). The CDR3 DNA sequence: TGTGCCAGTAGCATCACCGGACAGGGTGCGTATGAGCAGTTCTTC. Amino acid sequence: CASSITGQGAYEQFF.

The rearrangement uses TRBV3-1 (or the pseudogene TRBV3-2) and TRBJ2-1; D ambiguous. Germline CDR1 reads LGHDT; CDR2 reads YNNKEL (reference sequence). With 10 bases removed from V and 5 bases from J, the gap between germline ends came to 9 bases. CDR3 length equals 11 residues. In DNA, the CDR3 is TGTGCCACCATTCAAAACAATGAGCAGTTCTTC. Protein: CATIQNNEQFF.

The J gene is TRBJ2-5, the V gene TRBV6-6; 9 bases are shared with TRBD2. The germline gives CDR1 MNHNY, CDR2 SVGAGI (reference sequence). V shed 5 bases, J shed 9 bases, and the junction held 10 bases outside the gene matches. The CDR3 is 14 residues long. In DNA form, the CDR3 reads TGTGCCAGCAGTATAGCGGGGGCTGCCACGGCCCAGTACTTC. Amino acid sequence: CASSIAGAATAQYF.

The chain is built from TRBV19 and TRBJ1-1; 9 bases align to TRBD1. The CDR3 covers 17 residues. Germline CDR1 is LNHDA and CDR2 is SQIVND (reference sequence). V dropped 7 bases and J dropped 0; count of bases not matched to a gene: 12. CDR3 nucleotide sequence: TGTGCCAGTATTTCCGGGTGGACAGGGGCCATGAACACTGAAGCTTTCTTT. Its protein is CASISGWTGAMNTEAFF.

The chain carries TRBV7-3 and TRBJ2-2; tentative D call: TRBD1 (5 bases). From germline, CDR1 is SGHTA and CDR2 FQGTGA. Trimming removed 2 bases from V and 8 bases from J, with 9 bases in between. This CDR3 region has 13 residues. CDR3 bases: TGTGCCAGCAGCTTACAGGGATCGGGGGAGCTGTTTTTT. Its translation is CASSLQGSGELFF.

This sequence joins TRBV5-1 and TRBJ1-2, with D perhaps TRBD1 (6 bases). The CDR3 spans 16 residues. CDR1 is SGHRS and CDR2 is YFSETQ in the germline V gene. V dropped 0 bases and J dropped 6 bases, with 18 bases sitting between them. The CDR3 loop is CASSLALGRGVDGYTF. CDR3 coding DNA: TGCGCCAGCAGCTTGGCGCTTGGCAGGGGCGTGGATGGCTACACCTTC.

This chain connects TRBV27 to TRBJ1-4, with TRBD1 matching 8 bases. Germline CDR1 and CDR2: MNHEY and SMNVEV (reference sequence). CDR3 length: 15 amino acids. V lost 5 bases, J lost 5 bases, and 7 bases stayed unmatched. The CDR3 is CASSPGTGRNEKLFF. The CDR3 bases are TGTGCCAGCAGTCCGGGGACAGGCAGAAATGAAAAACTGTTTTTT.

This clone was counted at least ten times. The V and J genes are TRBV6-5 and TRBJ1-2, with 7 positions matching TRBD1. V lost 2 bases and J lost 7; bases outside the gene matches: 7. The CDR3 is made up of 14 amino acids. Germline lookup yields CDR1 MNHEY and CDR2 SVGAGI. CDR3 region: CASSYLTGSGGYTF. The CDR3 bases are TGTGCCAGCAGTTACCTGACAGGGTCGGGTGGCTACACCTTC.

J is TRBJ2-5 and V is TRBV6-5; possibly TRBD1 for D (5 bases). Germline V gene lookup returns CDR1 MNHEY and CDR2 SVGAGI. V lost 7 bases to trimming and J lost 5 bases, with 14 bases between them. The CDR3 consists of 13 residues. The CDR3 bases are TGTGCCAGCACCCTGCATAGGGGCGAGACCCAGTACTTC. It is translated as CASTLHRGETQYF.

The chain links TRBV5-5 to TRBJ1-4, with 7 positions matching TRBD1. CDR3 length: 15 residues. Germline loops: CDR1 SGHKS, CDR2 YYEKEE (reference sequence). The V segment lost 7 bases and the J segment 2 bases; nucleotides outside the gene matches: 8. The CDR3 protein is CASHRTGVTNEKLFF. Here the CDR3 DNA reads TGTGCCAGCCACAGAACAGGGGTTACTAATGAAAAACTGTTTTTT.